This entry lists 19 T cell receptor beta chains sequenced from one sample in a study of T cells after yellow fever vaccination. TCRdb reprocessed the 5' RACE reads with MiXCR, giving one entry per CDR3 protein. Of tens of thousands of distinct CDR3 sequences listed, over 3.5% are singletons. The material was PBMCs, either bulk or a sorted T-cell subset (CD4+, CD8+, memory, or dextramer-sorted; not recorded which), obtained on the day of the yellow fever booster vaccination. The receptors were sampled from a man in his late teens or twenties who received the YFV17D yellow fever vaccine.

The chain joins TRBV7-2 to TRBJ2-1; a weak D match, TRBD1 (5 bases). The CDR3 covers 16 residues. Trimming removed 2 bases at V and 0 bases at J, with 11 bases between. Germline CDR1 is SGHTA and CDR2 is FQGNSA. As DNA, the CDR3 is TGTGCCAGCAGCTTAAGGGGCAGCTCCTCCTACAATGAGCAGTTCTTC. It codes for CASSLRGSSSYNEQFF.

Many counts were recorded for this clonotype. A read error may account for a junction end that differs from germline. V gene TRBV7-7 combines with J gene TRBJ1-1; D gene ambiguous. This CDR3 spans 13 amino acids. Germline V gene sequence: CDR1 SSHAT, CDR2 FNYEAQ (reference sequence). CDR3 sequence: CASSLAQNTEAFF. CDR3 DNA sequence: TGTGCTAGCAGCTTAGCGCAGAACACTGAAGCTTTCTTT.

Comment on this clonotype: A much bigger clone sits one base away, suggesting this may be a read error. The rearrangement joins TRBV6-1 to TRBJ2-2, with 7 nucleotides matching TRBD1. Germline CDR1 MNHNS, CDR2 SASEGT. The CDR3 length is 17 residues. The CDR3 DNA follows: TGTGCCAGCAGTACGAGGGACAGCGGAACTAACACCGTGGAGCTGTTTTTT. It yields the protein CASSTRDSGTNTVELFF.

This clonotype was seen many times. V and J are TRBV7-3 and TRBJ2-1; 9 nucleotides match TRBD2. Germline V lookup: CDR1 SGHTA, CDR2 FQGTGA. V was clipped by 6 bases and J by 8 bases; unmatched bases: 17. The CDR3 runs 17 residues. CDR3 coding DNA: TGTGCCAGCAGTCAGTATAATATAGCGGGGGATCTCGATGAGCAGTTCTTC. Translating it yields CASSQYNIAGDLDEQFF.

This clonotype was observed many times. CDR3 nucleotide sequence: TGTGCCAGCAGCCCCCCTAGCGGGGGGGCCCTGAAGTTCTTC. Its translation: CASSPPSGGALKFF. The V call is TRBV9, the J call TRBJ2-1, with 12 bases fitting TRBD2. Trimming took 4 bases from V and 14 from J; bases not matched to a gene: 10. This CDR3 is built from 14 residues. Germline V lookup: CDR1 SGDLS, CDR2 YYNGEE.

The sample holds many counts of this clonotype. This rearrangement joins TRBV6-5 to TRBJ2-7; tentative D call: TRBD2 (5 bases). V shed 0 bases and J shed 6 bases, with 18 bases lying between them. The CDR3 extends over 16 amino acids. Germline V gene sequence: CDR1 MNHEY, CDR2 SVGAGI. The CDR3 bases are TGTGCCAGCAGTTACTCGGGCAGCCCGACGGGGTTCGAGCAGTACTTC. Translation: CASSYSGSPTGFEQYF.

This clonotype occurred many times. The genes are TRBV4-2 and TRBJ2-1; 7 bases are shared with TRBD2. Germline-derived CDR1 and CDR2 are LGHNA and YNFKEQ. The CDR3 is 16 residues long. The ends lost 0 bases at V and 6 bases at J; junction bases unmatched: 8. This chain's CDR3 is CASSQDADGGFNEQFF. Here the CDR3 DNA reads TGTGCCAGCAGCCAAGATGCAGACGGGGGGTTCAATGAGCAGTTCTTC.

This chain joins TRBV30 and TRBJ2-5; D gene unclear. V was cut by 0 bases and J by 3 bases, with 11 bases left in between. From germline, CDR1 is GTSNPN and CDR2 SVGIG (reference sequence). The CDR3 is 14 residues long. This CDR3 is CAWSVLSREETQYF. Here the CDR3 DNA reads TGTGCCTGGAGTGTACTTTCCCGGGAAGAGACCCAGTACTTC.

Ten or more counts support this clonotype. V usage is TRBV12-3 or TRBV12-4 and J usage is TRBJ2-3; D ambiguous. V was clipped by 3 bases and J by 0 bases, with 13 bases between them. The CDR3 extends over 16 amino acids. The CDR3 bases are TGTGCCAGCAGTTTGGGGATTTCGGGTAGCACAGATACGCAGTATTTT. Amino acids: CASSLGISGSTDTQYF.

This clonotype was found a few times. J is TRBJ2-1 and V is TRBV5-5; the match to TRBD2 covers 11 bases. The CDR3 contains 15 residues. CDR1 and CDR2 (germline): SGHKS, YYEKEE (reference sequence). The ends lost 4 bases at V and 4 bases at J; junction bases unmatched: 4. CDR3 residues: CASSASSGGYNEQFF. The CDR3 DNA reads TGTGCCAGCAGCGCCTCTAGCGGGGGGTACAATGAGCAGTTCTTC. Based on the CDR3 plus reference TRBV5-5 and TRBJ2-1, the full variable domain is DAGVTQSPTHLIKTRGQQVTLRCSPISGHKSVSWYQQVLGQGPQFIFQYYEKEERGRGNFPDRFSARQFPNYSSELNVNALLLGDSALYLCASSASSGGYNEQFFGPGTRLTVL.

This clonotype has at least ten counts. V and J are TRBV5-1 and TRBJ1-2, with a tentative D call TRBD1 (5 bases). Germline CDR1 and CDR2: SGHRS and YFSETQ. Between the trimmed V and J ends, which lost 2 bases and 0 bases, there was a span of 11 bases. CDR3 size: 15 residues. Here the CDR3 DNA reads TGCGCCAGCAGCTTCCAACGGGGGGCTAACTATGGCTACACCTTC. Translation: CASSFQRGANYGYTF.

This clonotype was observed at least ten times. The V and J genes are TRBV20-1 and TRBJ1-3, with TRBD1 identical over 9 bases. This CDR3 comprises 15 residues. V trimming: 4 bases; J trimming: 1 base; junction bases outside the gene matches: 5. Germline CDR1 DFQATT, CDR2 SNEGSKA (reference sequence). The CDR3 region is CSATGTGRSGNTIYF. CDR3 DNA sequence: TGCAGTGCTACCGGGACAGGGAGATCTGGAAACACCATATATTTT.

This chain links TRBV5-1 with TRBJ2-5; 10 bases line up with TRBD2. CDR3 length: 16 amino acids. Germline CDR1 and CDR2: SGHRS and YFSETQ. Trimming took 4 bases from V and 7 from J; bases not matched to a gene: 13. The CDR3 DNA follows: TGCGCCAGCAGCCGAGACGGCACTAGCGGGGAGGGGACCCAGTACTTC. It is translated as CASSRDGTSGEGTQYF. The full variable domain, in which reference TRBV5-1 and TRBJ2-5 provide the parts outside the CDR3, is KAGVTQTPRYLIKTRGQQVTLSCSPISGHRSVSWYQQTPGQGLQFLFEYFSETQRNKGNFPGRFSGRQFSNSRSEMNVSTLELGDSALYLCASSRDGTSGEGTQYFGPGTRLLVL.

This clonotype was seen many times. The V call is TRBV7-9, the J call TRBJ1-6; 8 bases are a match to TRBD1. The CDR3 covers 15 residues. Germline CDR1 SEHNR, CDR2 FQNEAQ (reference sequence). V dropped 5 bases and J dropped 7; count of bases not matched to a gene: 7. The DNA of the CDR3 is TGTGCCAGCAGCCTCGGACAGGGTGGGAATTCACCCCTCCACTTT. Its protein product is CASSLGQGGNSPLHF.

This clonotype was seen at least ten times. The chain links TRBV5-6 to TRBJ2-7; possibly TRBD1 for D (5 bases). The length of the CDR3 is 13 residues. Germline assignment: CDR1 SGHDT and CDR2 YYEEEE. V lost 0 bases to trimming and J lost 1 base, with 5 bases between them. CDR3 region: CASSLGQSYEQYF. DNA for the CDR3: TGTGCCAGCAGCTTGGGACAGTCCTACGAGCAGTACTTC.

This clonotype appeared a few times. The genes are TRBV12-3 or TRBV12-4 and TRBJ1-1; D is unclear. The CDR3 spans 14 residues. V was trimmed by 6 bases and J by 1 base, leaving 12 bases between them. DNA for the CDR3: TGTGCCAGCAGCTTGGGCCCGTGGAACACTGAAGCTTTCTTT. This codes for CASSLGPWNTEAFF.

V gene TRBV13 combines with J gene TRBJ1-2; possibly TRBD1 for D (5 bases). Looked up from germline, CDR1 is PRHDT and CDR2 is FYEKMQ (reference sequence). This CDR3 is built from 16 residues. The V end lost 6 bases, the J end lost 8 bases, and 25 bases lay between the germline ends. The CDR3 loop is CASRAVGGPTREGYTF. The CDR3 DNA follows: TGTGCCAGCAGGGCCGTGGGTGGCCCTACCAGGGAAGGCTACACCTTC.

This clonotype has ten or more counts. The gene calls are TRBV7-2 and TRBJ1-5; 7 bases are shared with TRBD1. V dropped 5 bases and J dropped 2; count of bases not matched to a gene: 6. This CDR3 contains 15 residues. Germline CDR1 is SGHTA and CDR2 is FQGNSA. Here the CDR3 DNA reads TGTGCCAGCAGCGTAGGGGGCGCCGGCAATCAGCCCCAGCATTTT. It specifies CASSVGGAGNQPQHF.

This clonotype was counted at least ten times. The rearrangement uses TRBV12-3 or TRBV12-4 and TRBJ1-6; tentative D call: TRBD1 (6 bases). Trimming took off 5 bases at V and 10 bases at J, with 18 bases between the two ends. This CDR3 region has 15 residues. The CDR3 sequence: CASSTLGGRDSPLHF. The DNA for the CDR3 is TGTGCCAGCAGTACTCTGGGGGGCCGGGACTCACCCCTCCACTTT.